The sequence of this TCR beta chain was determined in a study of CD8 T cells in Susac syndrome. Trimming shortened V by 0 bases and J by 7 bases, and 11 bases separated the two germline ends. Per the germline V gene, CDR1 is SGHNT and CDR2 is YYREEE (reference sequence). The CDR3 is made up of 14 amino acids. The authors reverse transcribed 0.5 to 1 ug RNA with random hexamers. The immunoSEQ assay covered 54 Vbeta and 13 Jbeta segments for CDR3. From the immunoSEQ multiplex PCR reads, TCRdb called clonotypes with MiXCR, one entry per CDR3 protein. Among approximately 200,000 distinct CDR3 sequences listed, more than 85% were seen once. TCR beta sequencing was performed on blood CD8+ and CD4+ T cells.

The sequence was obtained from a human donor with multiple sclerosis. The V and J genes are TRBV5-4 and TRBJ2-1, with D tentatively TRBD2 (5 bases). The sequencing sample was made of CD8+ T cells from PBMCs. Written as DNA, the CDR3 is TGTGCCAGCAGCTTGGACCTAGCAGAGAATGAGCAGTTCTTC. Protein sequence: CASSLDLAENEQFF.